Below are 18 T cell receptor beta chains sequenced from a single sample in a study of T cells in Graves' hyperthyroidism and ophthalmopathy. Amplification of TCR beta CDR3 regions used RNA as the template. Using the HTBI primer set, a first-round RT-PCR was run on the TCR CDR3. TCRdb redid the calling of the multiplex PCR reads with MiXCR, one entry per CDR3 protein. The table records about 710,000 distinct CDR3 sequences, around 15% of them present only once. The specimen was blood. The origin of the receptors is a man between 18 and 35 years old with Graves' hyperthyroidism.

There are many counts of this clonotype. CDR3 DNA sequence: TGCAGCGTCGCCGGGACTAGCGGGAGGGCCTTAAGCGATACGCAGTATTTT. It encodes CSVAGTSGRALSDTQYF. The chain carries TRBV29-1 and TRBJ2-3, with 16 positions matching TRBD2. The CDR3 runs 17 residues. The germline V gene has CDR1 SQVTM and CDR2 ANQGSEA. After removal of 6 bases from V and 6 bases from J, the junction contained 12 bases not matched to a gene.

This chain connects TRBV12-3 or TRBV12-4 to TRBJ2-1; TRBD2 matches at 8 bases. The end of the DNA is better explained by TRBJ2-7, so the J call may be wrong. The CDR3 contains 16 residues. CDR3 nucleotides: TGTGCCAGCAGTTCCCTAGGACTAGCCTCCTACAATGAGCAGTACTTC. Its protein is CASSSLGLASYNEQYF.

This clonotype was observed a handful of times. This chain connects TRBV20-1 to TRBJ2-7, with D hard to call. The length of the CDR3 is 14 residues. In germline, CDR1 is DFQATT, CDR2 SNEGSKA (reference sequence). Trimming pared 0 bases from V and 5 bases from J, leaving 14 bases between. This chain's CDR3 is CSARDGRAWHEQYF. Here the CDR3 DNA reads TGCAGTGCTAGAGATGGAAGGGCGTGGCACGAGCAGTACTTC.

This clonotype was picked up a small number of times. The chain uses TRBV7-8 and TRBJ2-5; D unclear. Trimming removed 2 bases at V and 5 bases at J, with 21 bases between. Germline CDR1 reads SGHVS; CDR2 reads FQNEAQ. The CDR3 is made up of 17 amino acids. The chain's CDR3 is CASSLPFDGSLGETQYF. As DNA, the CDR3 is TGTGCCAGCAGCTTACCCTTTGATGGAAGTTTGGGCGAGACCCAGTACTTC.

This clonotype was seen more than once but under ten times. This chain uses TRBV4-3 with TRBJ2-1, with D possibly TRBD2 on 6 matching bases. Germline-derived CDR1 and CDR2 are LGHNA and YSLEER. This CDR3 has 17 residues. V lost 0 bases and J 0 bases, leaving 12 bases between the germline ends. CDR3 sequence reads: CASSQDWDFHSYNEQFF. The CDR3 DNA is TGCGCCAGCAGCCAAGATTGGGACTTCCACTCCTACAATGAGCAGTTCTTC.

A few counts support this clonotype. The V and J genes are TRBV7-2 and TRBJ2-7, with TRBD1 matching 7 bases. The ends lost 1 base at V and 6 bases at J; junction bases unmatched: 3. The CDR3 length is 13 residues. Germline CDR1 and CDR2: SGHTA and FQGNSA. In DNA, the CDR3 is TGTGCCAGCAGCTTAGAGACAGGGACCGAGCAGTACTTC. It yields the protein CASSLETGTEQYF.

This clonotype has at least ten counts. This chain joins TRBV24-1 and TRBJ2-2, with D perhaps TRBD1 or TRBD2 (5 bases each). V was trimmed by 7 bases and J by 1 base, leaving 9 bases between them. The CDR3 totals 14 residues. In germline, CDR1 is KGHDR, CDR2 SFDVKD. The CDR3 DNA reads TGTGCCACCAGGGGACGGAAGAACACCGGGGAGCTGTTTTTT. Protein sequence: CATRGRKNTGELFF.

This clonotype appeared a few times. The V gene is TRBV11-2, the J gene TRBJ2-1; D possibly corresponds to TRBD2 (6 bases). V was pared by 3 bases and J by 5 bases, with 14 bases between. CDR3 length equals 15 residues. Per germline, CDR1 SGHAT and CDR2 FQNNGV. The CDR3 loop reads CASSFYTGLNNEQFF. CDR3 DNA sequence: TGTGCCAGCAGCTTTTATACGGGACTCAACAATGAGCAGTTCTTC.

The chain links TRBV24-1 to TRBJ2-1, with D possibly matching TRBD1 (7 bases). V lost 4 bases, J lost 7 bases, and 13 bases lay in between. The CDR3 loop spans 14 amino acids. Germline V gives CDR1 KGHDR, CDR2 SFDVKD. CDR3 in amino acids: CATSESRGRNEQFF. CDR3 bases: TGTGCCACCAGTGAGAGCAGGGGGAGGAATGAGCAGTTCTTC.

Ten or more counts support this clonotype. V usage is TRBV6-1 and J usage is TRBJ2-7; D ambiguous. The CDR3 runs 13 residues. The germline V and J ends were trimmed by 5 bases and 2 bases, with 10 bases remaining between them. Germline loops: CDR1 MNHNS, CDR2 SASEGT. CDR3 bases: TGTGCCAGCAGTCCGTACGAGACCTACGAGCAGTACTTC. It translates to CASSPYETYEQYF.

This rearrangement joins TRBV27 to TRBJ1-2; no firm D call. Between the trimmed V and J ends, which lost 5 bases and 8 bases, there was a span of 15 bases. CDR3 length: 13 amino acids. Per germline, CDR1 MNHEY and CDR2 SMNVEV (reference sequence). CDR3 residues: CASSRRRSGGYTF. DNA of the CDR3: TGTGCCAGCAGTAGGCGGAGATCGGGAGGCTACACCTTC.

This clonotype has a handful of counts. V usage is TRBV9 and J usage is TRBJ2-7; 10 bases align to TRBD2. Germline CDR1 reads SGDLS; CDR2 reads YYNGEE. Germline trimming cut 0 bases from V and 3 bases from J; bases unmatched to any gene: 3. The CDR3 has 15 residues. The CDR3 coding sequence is TGTGCCAGCAGCGTAGATCGACTAGCGGGCTACGAGCAGTACTTC. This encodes CASSVDRLAGYEQYF.

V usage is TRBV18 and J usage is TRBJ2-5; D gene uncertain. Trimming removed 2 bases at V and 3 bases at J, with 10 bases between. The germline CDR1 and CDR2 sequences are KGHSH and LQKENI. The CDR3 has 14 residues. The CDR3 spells CASSPSSGEETQYF. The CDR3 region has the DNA TGTGCCAGCTCACCAAGCTCGGGTGAAGAGACCCAGTACTTC.

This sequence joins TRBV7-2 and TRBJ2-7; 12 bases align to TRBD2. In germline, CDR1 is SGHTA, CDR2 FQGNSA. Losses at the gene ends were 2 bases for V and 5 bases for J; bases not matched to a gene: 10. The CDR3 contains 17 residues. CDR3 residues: CASSLTVTSGSTNEQYF. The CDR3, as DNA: TGTGCCAGCAGCTTAACCGTGACTAGCGGGAGTACAAACGAGCAGTACTTC. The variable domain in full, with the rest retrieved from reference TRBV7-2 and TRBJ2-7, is GAGVSQSPSNKVTEKGKDVELRCDPISGHTALYWYRQSLGQGLEFLIYFQGNSAPDKSGLPSDRFSAERTGGSVSTLTIQRTQQEDSAVYLCASSLTVTSGSTNEQYFGPGTRLTVT.

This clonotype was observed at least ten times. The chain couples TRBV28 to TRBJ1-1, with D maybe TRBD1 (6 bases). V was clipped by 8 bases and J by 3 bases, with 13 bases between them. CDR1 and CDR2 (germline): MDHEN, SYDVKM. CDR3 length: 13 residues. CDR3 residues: CASSSRGHTEAFF. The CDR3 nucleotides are TGTGCCAGCTCGTCCAGGGGACACACTGAAGCTTTCTTT.

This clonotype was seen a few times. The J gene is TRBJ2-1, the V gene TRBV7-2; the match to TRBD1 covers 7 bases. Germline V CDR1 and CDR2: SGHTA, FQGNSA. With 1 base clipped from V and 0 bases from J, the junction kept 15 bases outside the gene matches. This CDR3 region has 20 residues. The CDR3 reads CASSLEMKGQSTSSYNEQFF. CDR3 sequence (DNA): TGTGCCAGCAGCTTAGAAATGAAGGGACAGTCAACTAGCTCCTACAATGAGCAGTTCTTC.

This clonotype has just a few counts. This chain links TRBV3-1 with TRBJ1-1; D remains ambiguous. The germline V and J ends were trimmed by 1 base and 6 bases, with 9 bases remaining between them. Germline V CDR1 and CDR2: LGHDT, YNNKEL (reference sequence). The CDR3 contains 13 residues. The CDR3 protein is CASSQGPGPEAFF. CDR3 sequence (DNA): TGTGCCAGCAGCCAAGGGCCGGGTCCTGAAGCTTTCTTT.

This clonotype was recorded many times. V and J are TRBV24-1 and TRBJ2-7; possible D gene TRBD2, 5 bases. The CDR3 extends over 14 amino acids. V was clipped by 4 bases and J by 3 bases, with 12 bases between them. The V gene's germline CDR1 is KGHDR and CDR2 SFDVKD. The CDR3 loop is CATSDSGSLYEQYF. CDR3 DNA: TGTGCCACCAGTGACTCGGGATCCCTCTACGAGCAGTACTTC.